What follows are 2 T cell receptor beta chains derived from one specimen sequenced in a study of memory CD8 T cells in hepatitis C reinfection. The assay was immunoSEQ multiplex PCR, and TCRdb's table has in-frame clones only and misses some. The sample gives about 46,000 clones, 75% to 90% of which show up once; 0.65% to 0.8% is in the top ten. The time point: late/post reinfection, 12 to 24 weeks after detection. No in vitro expansion preceded TCR sequencing of the sorted cells. The material sequenced was naive CD8+ T cells sorted from blood. These TCRs come from a man aged 18-30 years with hepatitis C virus infection.

The genes are TRBV7-6 and TRBJ1-1; perhaps TRBD1 as D (5 bases). Germline V gene lookup returns CDR1 SGHVS and CDR2 FNYEAQ. V dropped 1 base and J dropped 4 bases, with 16 bases sitting between them. The CDR3 sequence is 16 residues long. The CDR3 sequence: CASSLDRSVLSTEAFF. The CDR3 nucleotides are TGTGCCAGCAGCTTAGACAGGTCGGTACTGAGCACTGAAGCTTTCTTT.

This chain uses TRBV7-6 with TRBJ2-5; perhaps TRBD2 as D (7 bases). The J call is in doubt because the DNA end fits TRBJ2-7 better. The germline CDR1 and CDR2 sequences are SGHVS and FNYEAQ. CDR3 length: 14 amino acids. This chain's CDR3 is CASSLAGGADEQYF. The CDR3 nucleotides are TGTGCCAGCAGCTTAGCAGGGGGGGCTGACGAGCAGTACTTC.